This T cell receptor (beta chain) was recorded in a study of T-cell memory formation after mild COVID-19. J lost 8 bases, V lost 5 bases, and 14 bases had no gene match. This CDR3 has 18 residues. The germline V gene encodes CDR1 SGHVS and CDR2 FNYEAQ. TCRdb redid the calling of the 5' RACE reads with MiXCR, one entry per CDR3 protein. Of fewer than 700,000 distinct CDR3 sequences in the sample, 20% to 25% were seen once. The V gene is TRBV7-6, the J gene TRBJ2-1; 14 positions match TRBD2. Sequencing was done on a sample of PBMCs or a T cell subset sorted from them (not recorded which). The TCR originated in an adult woman who had mild COVID-19 (a few samples of this study predate the infection). Cell type and time point are not known. CDR3 nucleotide sequence: TGTGCCAGCAGCCCGTTAGTGCCGGTGGGACTAGCGGGAGATGAGCAGTTCTTC. Amino acids: CASSPLVPVGLAGDEQFF.